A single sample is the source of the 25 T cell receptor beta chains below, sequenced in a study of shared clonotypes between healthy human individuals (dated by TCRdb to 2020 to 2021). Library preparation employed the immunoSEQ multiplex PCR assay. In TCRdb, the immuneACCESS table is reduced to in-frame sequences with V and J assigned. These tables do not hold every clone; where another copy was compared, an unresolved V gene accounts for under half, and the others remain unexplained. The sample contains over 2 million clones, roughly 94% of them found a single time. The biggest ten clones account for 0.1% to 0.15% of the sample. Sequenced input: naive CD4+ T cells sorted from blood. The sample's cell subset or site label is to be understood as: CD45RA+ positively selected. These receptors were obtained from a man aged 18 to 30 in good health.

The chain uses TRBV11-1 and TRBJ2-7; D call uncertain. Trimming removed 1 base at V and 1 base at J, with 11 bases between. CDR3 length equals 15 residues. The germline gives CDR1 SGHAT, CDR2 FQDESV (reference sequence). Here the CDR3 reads CASSLDQAPSYEQYF. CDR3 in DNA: TGTGCCAGCAGCTTAGACCAGGCACCTTCCTACGAGCAGTACTTC.

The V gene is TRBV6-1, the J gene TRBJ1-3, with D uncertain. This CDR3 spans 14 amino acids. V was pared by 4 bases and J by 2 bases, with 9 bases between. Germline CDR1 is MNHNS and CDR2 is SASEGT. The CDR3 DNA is TGTGCCAGCAGTGTAGGGTCGACTGGAAACACCATATATTTT. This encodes CASSVGSTGNTIYF.

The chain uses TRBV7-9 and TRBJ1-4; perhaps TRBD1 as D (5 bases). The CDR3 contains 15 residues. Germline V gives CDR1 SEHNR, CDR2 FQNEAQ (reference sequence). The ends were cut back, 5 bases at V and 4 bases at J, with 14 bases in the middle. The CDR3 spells CASSPVGGINEKLFF. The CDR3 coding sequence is TGTGCCAGCAGCCCCGTGGGGGGAATTAATGAAAAACTGTTTTTT.

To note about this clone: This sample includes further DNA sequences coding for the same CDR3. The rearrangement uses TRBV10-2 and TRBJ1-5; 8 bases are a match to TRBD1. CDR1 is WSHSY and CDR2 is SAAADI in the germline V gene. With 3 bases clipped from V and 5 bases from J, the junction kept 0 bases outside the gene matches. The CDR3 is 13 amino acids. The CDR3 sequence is CASSEQGDQPQHF. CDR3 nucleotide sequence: TGCGCCAGCAGTGAACAGGGGGATCAGCCCCAGCATTTT.

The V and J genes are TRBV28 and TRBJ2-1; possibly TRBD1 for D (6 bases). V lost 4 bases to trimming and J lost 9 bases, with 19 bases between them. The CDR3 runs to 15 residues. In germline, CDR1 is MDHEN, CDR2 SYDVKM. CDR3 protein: CASSSPPDSRGEQFF. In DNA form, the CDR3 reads TGTGCCAGCAGTTCCCCACCGGACAGCAGGGGTGAGCAGTTCTTC.

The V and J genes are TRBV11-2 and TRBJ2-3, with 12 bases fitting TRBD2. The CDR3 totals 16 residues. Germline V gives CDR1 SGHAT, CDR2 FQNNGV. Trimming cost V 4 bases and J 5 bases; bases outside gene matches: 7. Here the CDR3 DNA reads TGTGCCAGCAGCTCGACTAGCGGGAGTGGTAGAGATACGCAGTATTTT. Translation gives CASSSTSGSGRDTQYF.

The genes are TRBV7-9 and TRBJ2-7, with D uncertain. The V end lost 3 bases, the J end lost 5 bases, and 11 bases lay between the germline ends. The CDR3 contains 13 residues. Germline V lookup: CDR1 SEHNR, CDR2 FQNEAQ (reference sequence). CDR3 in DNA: TGTGCCAGCAGCTTCCAACTTTTCCACGAGCAGTACTTC. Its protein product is CASSFQLFHEQYF.

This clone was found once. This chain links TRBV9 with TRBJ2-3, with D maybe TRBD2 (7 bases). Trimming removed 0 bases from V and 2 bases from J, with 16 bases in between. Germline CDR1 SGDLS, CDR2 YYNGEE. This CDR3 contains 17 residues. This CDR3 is CASSVDGAGAITDTQYF. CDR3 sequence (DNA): TGTGCCAGCAGCGTAGATGGGGCGGGGGCCATCACAGATACGCAGTATTTT.

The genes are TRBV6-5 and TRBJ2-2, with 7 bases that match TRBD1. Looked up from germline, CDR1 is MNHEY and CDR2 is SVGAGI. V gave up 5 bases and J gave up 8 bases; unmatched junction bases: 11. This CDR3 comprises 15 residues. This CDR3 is CASSPGQAPRGELFF. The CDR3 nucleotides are TGTGCCAGCAGTCCCGGACAGGCCCCGAGGGGGGAGCTGTTTTTT.

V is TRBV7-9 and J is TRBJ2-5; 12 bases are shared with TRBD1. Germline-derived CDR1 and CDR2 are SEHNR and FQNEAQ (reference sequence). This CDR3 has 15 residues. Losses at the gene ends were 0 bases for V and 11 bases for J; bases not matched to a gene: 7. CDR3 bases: TGTGCCAGCAGCTTAGCGGGGACAGGGGGCGAAAGTCAGTACTTC. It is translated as CASSLAGTGGESQYF. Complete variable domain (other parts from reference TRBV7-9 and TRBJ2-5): DTGVSQNPRHKITKRGQNVTFRCDPISEHNRLYWYRQTLGQGPEFLTYFQNEAQLEKSRLLSDRFSAERPKGSFSTLEIQRTEQGDSAMYLCASSLAGTGGESQYFGPGTRLLVL.

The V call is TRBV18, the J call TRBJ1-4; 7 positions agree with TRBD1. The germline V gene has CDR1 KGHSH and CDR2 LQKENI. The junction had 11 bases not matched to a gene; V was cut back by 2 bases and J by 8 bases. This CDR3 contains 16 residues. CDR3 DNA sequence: TGTGCCAGCTCACCATCCTCGACAGGGTTTTCGGAAAAACTGTTTTTT. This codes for CASSPSSTGFSEKLFF.

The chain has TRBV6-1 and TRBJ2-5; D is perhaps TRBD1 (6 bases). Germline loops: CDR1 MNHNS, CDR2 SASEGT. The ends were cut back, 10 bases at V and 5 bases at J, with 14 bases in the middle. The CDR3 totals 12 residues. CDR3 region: CATDGGGETQYF. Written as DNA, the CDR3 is TGTGCCACAGATGGGGGCGGGGAGACCCAGTACTTC.

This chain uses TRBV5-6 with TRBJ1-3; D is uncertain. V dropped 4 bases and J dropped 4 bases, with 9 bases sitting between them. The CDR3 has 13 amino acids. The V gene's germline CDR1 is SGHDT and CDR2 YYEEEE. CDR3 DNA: TGTGCCAGCAGCACTCTATCGGGAAACACCATATATTTT. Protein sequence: CASSTLSGNTIYF.

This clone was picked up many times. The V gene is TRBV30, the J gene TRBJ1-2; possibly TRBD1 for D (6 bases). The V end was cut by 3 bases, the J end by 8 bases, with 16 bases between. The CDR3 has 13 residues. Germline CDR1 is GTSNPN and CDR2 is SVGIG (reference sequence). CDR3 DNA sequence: TGTGCCTGGAGGTCAACAAGGGGGGAGGGCTACACCTTC. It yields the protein CAWRSTRGEGYTF.

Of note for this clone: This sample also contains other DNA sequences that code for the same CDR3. DNA for the CDR3: TGTGCCAGCAGCCGGGGACTAGCGGGGTACAATGAGCAGTTCTTC. The encoded protein is CASSRGLAGYNEQFF. The chain has TRBV6-5 and TRBJ2-1; 13 positions match TRBD2. V trimming: 6 bases; J trimming: 4 bases; junction bases outside the gene matches: 3. CDR3 length: 15 amino acids. Germline assignment: CDR1 MNHEY and CDR2 SVGAGI.

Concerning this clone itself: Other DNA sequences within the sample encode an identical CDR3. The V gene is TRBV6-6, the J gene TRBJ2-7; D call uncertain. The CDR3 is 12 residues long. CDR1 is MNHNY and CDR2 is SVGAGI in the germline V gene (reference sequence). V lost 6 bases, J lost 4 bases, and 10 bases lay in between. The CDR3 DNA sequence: TGTGCCAGCAGCCGGACCGAGTACGAGCAGTACTTC. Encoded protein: CASSRTEYEQYF.

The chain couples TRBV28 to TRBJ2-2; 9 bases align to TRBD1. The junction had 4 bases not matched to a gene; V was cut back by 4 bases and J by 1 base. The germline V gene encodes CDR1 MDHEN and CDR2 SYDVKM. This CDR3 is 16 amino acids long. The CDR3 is CASSSTGGMNTGELFF. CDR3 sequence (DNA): TGTGCCAGCAGTTCGACAGGGGGGATGAACACCGGGGAGCTGTTTTTT. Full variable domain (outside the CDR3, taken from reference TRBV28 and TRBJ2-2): DVKVTQSSRYLVKRTGEKVFLECVQDMDHENMFWYRQDPGLGLRLIYFSYDVKMKEKGDIPEGYSVSREKKERFSLILESASTNQTSMYLCASSSTGGMNTGELFFGEGSRLTVL.

CDR3 sequence: CASSFRAGVTDTQYF. In nucleotides, the CDR3 is TGCGCCAGCAGCTTCCGGGCGGGAGTTACAGATACGCAGTATTTT. The chain combines TRBV5-1 with TRBJ2-3; the match to TRBD2 covers 7 bases. Trimming at V came to 2 bases and at J to 3 bases, leaving 6 bases not matched to a gene. CDR3 length: 15 amino acids. The germline gives CDR1 SGHRS, CDR2 YFSETQ.

The CDR3 region is CASSEVQGLLAGLGHEQYF. The CDR3 nucleotides are TGCGCCAGCAGTGAAGTTCAGGGCCTTCTAGCGGGATTAGGCCACGAGCAGTACTTC. This sequence joins TRBV10-1 and TRBJ2-7; the match to TRBD2 covers 9 bases. The CDR3 runs 19 residues. V gave up 3 bases and J gave up 5 bases; unmatched junction bases: 20. Looked up from germline, CDR1 is WNHNN and CDR2 is SYGVQD (reference sequence).

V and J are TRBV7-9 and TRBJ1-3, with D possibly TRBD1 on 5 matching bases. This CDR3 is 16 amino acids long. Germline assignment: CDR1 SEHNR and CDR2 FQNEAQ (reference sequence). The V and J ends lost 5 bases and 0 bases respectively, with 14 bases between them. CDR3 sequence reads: CASSATDLSSGNTIYF. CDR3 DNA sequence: TGTGCCAGCAGCGCGACAGACCTGAGCTCTGGAAACACCATATATTTT.

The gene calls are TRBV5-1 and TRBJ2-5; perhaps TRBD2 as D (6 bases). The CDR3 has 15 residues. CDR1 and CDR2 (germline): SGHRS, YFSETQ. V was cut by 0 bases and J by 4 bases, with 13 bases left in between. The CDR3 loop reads CASSLGTSKPETQYF. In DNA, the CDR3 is TGCGCCAGCAGCTTGGGAACTAGCAAGCCAGAGACCCAGTACTTC.

CDR3 DNA: TGTGCCAGCAGCTTAGATTTCGCGGGAGGTTTAAACGAGCAGTACTTC. The encoded protein is CASSLDFAGGLNEQYF. The chain couples TRBV11-2 to TRBJ2-7, with 8 bases aligning to TRBD2. This CDR3 spans 16 amino acids. The germline CDR1 and CDR2 sequences are SGHAT and FQNNGV. Trimming cost V 0 bases and J 5 bases; bases outside gene matches: 9.

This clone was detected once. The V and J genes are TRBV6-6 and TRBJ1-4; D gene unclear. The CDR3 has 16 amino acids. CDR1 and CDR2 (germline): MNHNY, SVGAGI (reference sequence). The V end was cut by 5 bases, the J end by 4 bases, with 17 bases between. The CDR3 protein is CASSPGPHLGNEKLFF. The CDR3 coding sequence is TGTGCCAGCAGTCCCGGGCCTCATCTCGGTAATGAAAAACTGTTTTTT.

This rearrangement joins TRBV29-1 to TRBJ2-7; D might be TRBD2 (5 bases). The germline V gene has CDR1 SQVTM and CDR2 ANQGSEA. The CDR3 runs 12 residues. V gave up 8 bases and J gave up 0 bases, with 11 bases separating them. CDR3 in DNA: TGCAGCATCAGCCGGGACTCCTACGAGCAGTACTTC. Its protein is CSISRDSYEQYF.

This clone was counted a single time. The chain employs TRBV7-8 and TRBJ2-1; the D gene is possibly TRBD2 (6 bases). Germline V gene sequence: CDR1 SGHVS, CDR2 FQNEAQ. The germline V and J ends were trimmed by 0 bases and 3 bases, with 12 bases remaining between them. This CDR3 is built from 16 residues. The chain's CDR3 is CASSLAGTGLYNEQFF. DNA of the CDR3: TGTGCCAGCAGCTTAGCGGGAACGGGACTCTACAATGAGCAGTTCTTC.